The rows below give T cell receptor beta chains drawn from one sample of a study of cytomegalovirus exposure and HLA in healthy donors. The data were produced by immunoSEQ multiplex PCR, yet TCRdb's version contains in-frame clones alone and is incomplete. The sample records approximately 100,000 clones, about 76% being singletons. The material sequenced was PBMCs. The receptors derive from a human donor in good health. CDR3s include the opening cysteine and the closing phenylalanine or tryptophan. The order of the fields is clone size, J gene, D gene, V gene, CDR3 DNA, CDR3 protein. A D gene is named only where the DNA matches it firmly. A row's size may be missing; if present it is once, few, many or a size class.

>NA|TRBJ2-7|NA|TRBV6-5
TGTGCCAGCAGTTACGTGGCCACTATCGAGGACGAGCAGTACTTC
CASSYVATIEDEQYF
>NA|TRBJ2-7|NA|TRBV25-1
TGTGCCAGCAGTGGCTTACACAGCCCCGAGCAGTACTTC
CASSGLHSPEQYF
>NA|TRBJ1-2|TRBD1|TRBV6-5
TGTGCCAGCAGTTACGCGGGACAGGGGTGTGGCTACACCTTC
CASSYAGQGCGYTF
>NA|TRBJ2-1|TRBD2|TRBV4-1
TGCGCCAGCAGCCAAGGACTAGCGGGAGCAAAGAATGAGCAGTTCTTC
CASSQGLAGAKNEQFF
>NA|TRBJ2-1|TRBD1|TRBV10-3
TGTGCCATAACCGGGACAGGGGCAAACAATGAGCAGTTCTTC
CAITGTGANNEQFF
>NA|TRBJ2-1|TRBD2|TRBV10-2
TGCGCCAGCAGTGAACAGGGACTAGCGGGACCTCCGCCTGAGCAGTTCTTC
CASSEQGLAGPPPEQFF
>NA|TRBJ2-3|NA|TRBV5-1
TGCGCCAGCAGCCGGGAATCAGATACGCAGTATTTT
CASSRESDTQYF
>few|TRBJ1-2|NA|TRBV6-1
TGTGCCAGCAGTGAAGAACAGCTTGGCTATGGCTACACCTTC
CASSEEQLGYGYTF
>NA|TRBJ1-5|TRBD1|TRBV19
TGTGCCAGTACCGCACAGGGGGCGCGCACCAGCAATCAGCCCCAGCATTTT
CASTAQGARTSNQPQHF
>NA|TRBJ2-2|NA|TRBV29-1
TGCAGCGTTCGAGAAATGAACACCGGGGAGCTGTTTTTT
CSVREMNTGELFF
>NA|TRBJ1-5|TRBD1|TRBV27
TGTGCCAGCAAGCAAAACAGGGGTAATCAGCCCCAGCATTTT
CASKQNRGNQPQHF
>NA|TRBJ1-1|TRBD1|TRBV5-1
TGCGCCAGCAGCTTGGCCTTAGGACAGGGGGCGCGGACTGAAGCTTTCTTT
CASSLALGQGARTEAFF
>NA|TRBJ2-5|NA|TRBV6-1
TGTGCCAGCACCTTGTTGAGGCCCGGAGAGACCCAGTACTTC
CASTLLRPGETQYF
>NA|TRBJ1-4|NA|TRBV5-1
TGCGCCAGCAGCTTGGATCGGAGGGCTCTGGATGAAAAACTGTTTTTT
CASSLDRRALDEKLFF
>NA|TRBJ1-2|NA|TRBV5-4
TGTGCCAGCAGCTCCGGAGGGGGGGGAATCGGCTATGGCTACACCTTC
CASSSGGGGIGYGYTF
>NA|TRBJ1-2|TRBD1|TRBV7-9
TGTTCCAGCAGCTTAATTGGAGGACAGGGTGTCTATGGCTACACCTTC
CSSSLIGGQGVYGYTF
>once|TRBJ2-1|TRBD2|TRBV5-1
TGCGCCAGCAGCTTGTTAGCGGGGGTCTTGTATGAGCAGTTCTTC
CASSLLAGVLYEQFF
>NA|TRBJ2-5|TRBD2|TRBV9
TGTGCCAGCAGCGTAGGTGCTAGCGGGAGTATAATGTCGGAGACCCAGTACTTC
CASSVGASGSIMSETQYF
>NA|TRBJ2-1|TRBD2|TRBV5-4
TGTGCCAGCAGCGATCTAGCGGGGGTATACAATGAGCAGTTCTTC
CASSDLAGVYNEQFF
>NA|TRBJ2-1|TRBD2|TRBV5-1
TGCGCCAGCAGCTCCCTAGCGGGACCTCTGATGGATGAGCAGTTCTTC
CASSSLAGPLMDEQFF
>NA|TRBJ2-7|NA|TRBV19
TGTGCCAGTAGTATCGGAGGGTGGGACGAGCAGTACTTC
CASSIGGWDEQYF
>NA|TRBJ2-1|NA|TRBV9
TGTGCCAGCAGTGCGGGGCCCCCCAACTACAATGAGCAGTTCTTC
CASSAGPPNYNEQFF
>NA|TRBJ1-5|NA|TRBV6-1
TGTGCCAGCAGTGAAGCGATTTGGTCAGGGGGCAATCAGCCCCAGCATTTT
CASSEAIWSGGNQPQHF
>NA|TRBJ2-7|NA|TRBV5-6
TGTGCCAGCAGCTGGTGGGGGGGCACCTACGAGCAGTACTTC
CASSWWGGTYEQYF
>NA|TRBJ2-3|TRBD1|TRBV29-1
TGCAGCGTAGAACCAGGGGGAGATACGCAGTATTTT
CSVEPGGDTQYF
>NA|TRBJ2-3|TRBD2|TRBV15
TGTGCCACCAGCAGAGGGAAGATTATGGTAGCGGGAGGTAACACAGATACGCAGTATTTT
CATSRGKIMVAGGNTDTQYF
>NA|TRBJ1-1|NA|TRBV14
TGTGCCAGCAGCCTTCAGTTTCAACCTGAAGCTTTCTTT
CASSLQFQPEAFF
>NA|TRBJ2-2|NA|TRBV5-6
TGTGCCAGCAGCCGCGGGACAGAGAGGAACGGGGAGCTGTTTTTT
CASSRGTERNGELFF
>NA|TRBJ2-5|NA|TRBV5-1
TGCGCCAGCAGCTTGGGGGGGCTCGGAGAGACCCAGTACTTC
CASSLGGLGETQYF
>NA|TRBJ1-1|NA|TRBV6-5
TGTGCCAGCAGTTATAATGTGAGGTACATGAACACTGAAGCTTTCTTT
CASSYNVRYMNTEAFF
>NA|TRBJ2-1|TRBD1|TRBV7-2
TGTGCCAGCAGCTTTCGGCAGGGGGATGAGCAGTTCTTC
CASSFRQGDEQFF
>NA|TRBJ1-5|TRBD1|TRBV5-1
TGCGCCAGCAGCAGGGGGCTTCATCAGCCCCAGCATTTT
CASSRGLHQPQHF
>NA|TRBJ2-7|TRBD2|TRBV5-6
TGTGCCAGCAGCCGACCGGGACGGGGGGATAGGGAGCAGTACTTC
CASSRPGRGDREQYF
>few|TRBJ1-1|NA|TRBV29-1
TGCAGCGTAGGAGACACTGAAGCTTTCTTT
CSVGDTEAFF
>NA|TRBJ2-7|NA|TRBV18
TGTGCCAGCTCACTAAGCGACTACGAGCAGTACTTC
CASSLSDYEQYF
>NA|TRBJ2-7|NA|TRBV5-4
TGTGCCAGCAGCTTAGATAGTCTAGAGCAGTACTTC
CASSLDSLEQYF
>NA|TRBJ1-1|NA|TRBV7-9
TGTTCCAGCAGCGTGCTAACTCCGAACACTGAAGCTTTCTTT
CSSSVLTPNTEAFF
>few|TRBJ2-6|TRBD2|TRBV5-6
TGTGCCAGCAGCTTGCCAGCGGGAGGTGGGGCCAACGTCCTGACTTTC
CASSLPAGGGANVLTF
>NA|TRBJ2-5|NA|TRBV5-6
TGTGCCAGCAGCTCCCGCGCGAAGACCCAGTACTTC
CASSSRAKTQYF
>NA|TRBJ2-2|TRBD1|TRBV14
TGTGCCAGCAGCCACCGCACAGGGGTATTTGGCACCGGGGAGCTGTTTTTT
CASSHRTGVFGTGELFF
>NA|TRBJ1-5|TRBD1|TRBV5-5
TGTGCCAGCAGCTTTCAACCTTCACAGGGGGTGCAACCCCAGCATTTT
CASSFQPSQGVQPQHF
>NA|TRBJ1-2|NA|TRBV7-2
TGTGCCAGCAGCTTAGGCAGGCTTAACTATGGCTACACCTTC
CASSLGRLNYGYTF
>NA|TRBJ1-3|NA|TRBV19
TGTGCCAGTAGTAGAGGACAGAGCTCTGGAAACACCATATATTTT
CASSRGQSSGNTIYF